This T cell receptor beta chain was sequenced in a study of blood T cell repertoires in COVID-19. The ends were cut back, 0 bases at V and 3 bases at J, with 12 bases in the middle. Germline CDR1 LNHNV, CDR2 YYDKDF (reference sequence). This CDR3 spans 16 amino acids. Assay: immunoSEQ multiplex PCR; the TCRdb copy retains only in-frame clones and omits some. The data hold 200,000 or so clones, with less than 90% observed a single time. The TCR originated in a woman aged 70-85 years with acute or convalescent COVID-19. The chain employs TRBV15 and TRBJ1-5, with D unclear. The sample taken for sequencing was peripheral blood. The CDR3 nucleotides read TGTGCCACCAGCAGAGATCTGCGGCCGCTCAATCAGCCCCAGCATTTT. It translates to CATSRDLRPLNQPQHF.